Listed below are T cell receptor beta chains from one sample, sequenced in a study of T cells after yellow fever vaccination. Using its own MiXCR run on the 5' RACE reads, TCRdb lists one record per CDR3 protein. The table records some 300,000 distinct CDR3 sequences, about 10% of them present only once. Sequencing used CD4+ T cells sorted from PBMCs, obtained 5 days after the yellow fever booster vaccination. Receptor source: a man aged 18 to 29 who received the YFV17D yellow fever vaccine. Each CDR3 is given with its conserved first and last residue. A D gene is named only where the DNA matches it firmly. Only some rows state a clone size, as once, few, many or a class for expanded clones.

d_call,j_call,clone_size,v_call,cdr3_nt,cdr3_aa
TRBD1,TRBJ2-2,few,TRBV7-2,TGTGCCAGCAGCCCCTGGACAGGGTCGACCGGGGAGCTGTTTTTT,CASSPWTGSTGELFF
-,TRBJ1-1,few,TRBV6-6,TGTGCCAGCAGTTACAGGGAGTACACTGAAGCTTTCTTT,CASSYREYTEAFF
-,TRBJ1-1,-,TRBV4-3,TGCGCCAGCAGCCAAGGACCTACTGAAGCTTTCTTT,CASSQGPTEAFF
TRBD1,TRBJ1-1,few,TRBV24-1,TGTGCCACCAGCGGGGACAGCGACACTGAAGCTTTCTTT,CATSGDSDTEAFF
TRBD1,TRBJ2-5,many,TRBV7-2,TGTGCCAGCAGCTCCGGGACAGGGGAGACCCAGTACTTC,CASSSGTGETQYF
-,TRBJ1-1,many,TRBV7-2,TGTGCCAGCAGTCGTAGACCGGGAACTGAAGCTTTCTTT,CASSRRPGTEAFF
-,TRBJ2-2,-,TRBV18,TGTGCCAGCTCACCGAAGACAGGGAACACCGGGGAGCTGTTTTTT,CASSPKTGNTGELFF
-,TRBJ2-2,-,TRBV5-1,TGCGCCAGCAGCGCCGACGGCCGACGGAACACCGGGGAGCTGTTTTTT,CASSADGRRNTGELFF
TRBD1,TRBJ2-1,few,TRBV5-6,TGTGCCAGCAGCCCCCGGGACAGGGGGCCATTCGGGCAGTTCTTC,CASSPRDRGPFGQFF
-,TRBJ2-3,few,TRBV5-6,TGTGCCAGCAGCCTTCCGGCGGGGCCAGATACGCAGTATTTT,CASSLPAGPDTQYF
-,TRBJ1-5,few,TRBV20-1,TGCAGTGCTAGAGACTACAGGGAGCCTCAGCCCCAGCATTTT,CSARDYREPQPQHF